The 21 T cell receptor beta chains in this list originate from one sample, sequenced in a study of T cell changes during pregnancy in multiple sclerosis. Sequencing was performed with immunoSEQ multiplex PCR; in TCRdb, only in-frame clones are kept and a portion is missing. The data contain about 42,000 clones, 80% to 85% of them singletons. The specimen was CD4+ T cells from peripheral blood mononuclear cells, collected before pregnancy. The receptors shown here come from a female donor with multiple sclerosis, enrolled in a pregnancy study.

The CDR3 reads CASSPRDRVGEAFF. The CDR3 coding sequence is TGTGCCAGCAGCCCGAGGGACAGGGTTGGGGAAGCTTTCTTT. The V and J genes are TRBV13 and TRBJ1-1; TRBD1 agrees at 9 bases. Germline lookup yields CDR1 PRHDT and CDR2 FYEKMQ (reference sequence). Trimming took 5 bases from V and 8 from J; bases not matched to a gene: 9. This CDR3 spans 14 amino acids.

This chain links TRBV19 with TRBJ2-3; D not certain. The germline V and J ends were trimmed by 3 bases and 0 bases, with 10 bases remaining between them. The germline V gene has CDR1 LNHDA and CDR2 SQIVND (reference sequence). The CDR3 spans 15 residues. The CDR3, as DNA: TGTGCCAGTAGTATGGAGTGGGTCAGCACAGATACGCAGTATTTT. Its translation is CASSMEWVSTDTQYF.

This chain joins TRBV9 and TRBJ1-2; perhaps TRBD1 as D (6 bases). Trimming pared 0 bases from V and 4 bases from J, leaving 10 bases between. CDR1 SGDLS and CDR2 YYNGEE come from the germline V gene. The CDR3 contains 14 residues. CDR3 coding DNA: TGTGCCAGCAGCGTAGGTCAGGGGAGCTATGGCTACACCTTC. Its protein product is CASSVGQGSYGYTF. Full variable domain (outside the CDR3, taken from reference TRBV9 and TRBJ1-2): DSGVTQTPKHLITATGQRVTLRCSPRSGDLSVYWYQQSLDQGLQFLIQYYNGEERAKGNILERFSAQQFPDLHSELNLSSLELGDSALYFCASSVGQGSYGYTFGSGTRLTVV.

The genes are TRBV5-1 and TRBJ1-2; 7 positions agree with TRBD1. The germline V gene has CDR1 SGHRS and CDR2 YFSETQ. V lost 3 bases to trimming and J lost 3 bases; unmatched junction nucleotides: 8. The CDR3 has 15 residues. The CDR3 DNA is TGCGCCAGCAGCTCGATACTGCAGGGGGACTATGGCTACACCTTC. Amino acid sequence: CASSSILQGDYGYTF.

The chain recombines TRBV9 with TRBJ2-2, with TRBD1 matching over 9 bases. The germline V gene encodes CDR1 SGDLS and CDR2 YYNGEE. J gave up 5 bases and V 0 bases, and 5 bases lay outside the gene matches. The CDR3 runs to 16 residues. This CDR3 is CASSVDSGTGTGELFF. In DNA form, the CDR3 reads TGTGCCAGCAGCGTAGATTCCGGGACAGGGACCGGGGAGCTGTTTTTT.

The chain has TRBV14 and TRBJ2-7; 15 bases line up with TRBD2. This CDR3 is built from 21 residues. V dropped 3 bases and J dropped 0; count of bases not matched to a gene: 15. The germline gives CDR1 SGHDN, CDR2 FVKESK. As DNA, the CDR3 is TGTGCCAGCAGCCAGGCAGATCCAAGGACTAGCGGGAGGGCGAGCTCCTACGAGCAGTACTTC. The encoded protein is CASSQADPRTSGRASSYEQYF. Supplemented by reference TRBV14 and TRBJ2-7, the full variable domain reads EAGVTQFPSHSVIEKGQTVTLRCDPISGHDNLYWYRRVMGKEIKFLLHFVKESKQDESGMPNNRFLAERTGGTYSTLKVQPAELEDSGVYFCASSQADPRTSGRASSYEQYFGPGTRLTVT.

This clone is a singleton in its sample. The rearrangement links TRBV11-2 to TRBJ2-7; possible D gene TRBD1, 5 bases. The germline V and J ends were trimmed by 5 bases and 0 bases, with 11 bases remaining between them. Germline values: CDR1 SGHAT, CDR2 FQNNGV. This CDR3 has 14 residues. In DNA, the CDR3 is TGTGCCAGCAGCAGGGGTTACAGCTCCTACGAGCAGTACTTC. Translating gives CASSRGYSSYEQYF.

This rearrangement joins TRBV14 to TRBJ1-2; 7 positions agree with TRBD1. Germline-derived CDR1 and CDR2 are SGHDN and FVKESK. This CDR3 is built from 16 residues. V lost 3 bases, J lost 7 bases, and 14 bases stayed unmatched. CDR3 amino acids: CASSHRFATGLGGYTF. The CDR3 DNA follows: TGTGCCAGCAGCCATAGGTTTGCGACAGGGCTGGGTGGCTACACCTTC.

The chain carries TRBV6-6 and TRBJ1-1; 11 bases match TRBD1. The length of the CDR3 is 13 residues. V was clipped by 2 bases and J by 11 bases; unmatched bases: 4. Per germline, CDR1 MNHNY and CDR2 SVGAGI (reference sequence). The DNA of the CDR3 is TGTGCCAGCAGTTACGGGACAGGGGGTTCGGCTTTCTTT. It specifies CASSYGTGGSAFF.

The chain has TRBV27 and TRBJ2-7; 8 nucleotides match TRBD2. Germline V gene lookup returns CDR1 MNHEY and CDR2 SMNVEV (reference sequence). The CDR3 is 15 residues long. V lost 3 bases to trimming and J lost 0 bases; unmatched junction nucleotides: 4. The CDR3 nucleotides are TGTGCCAGCAGTTTTTCTAGCGGGTTCTCCTACGAGCAGTACTTC. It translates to CASSFSSGFSYEQYF.

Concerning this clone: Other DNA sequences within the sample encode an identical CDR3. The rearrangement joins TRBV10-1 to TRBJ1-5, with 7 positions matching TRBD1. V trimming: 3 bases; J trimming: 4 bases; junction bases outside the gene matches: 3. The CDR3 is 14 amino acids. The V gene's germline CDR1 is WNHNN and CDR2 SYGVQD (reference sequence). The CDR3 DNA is TGCGCCAGCAGTGAAACAGGGGTAAATCAGCCCCAGCATTTT. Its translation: CASSETGVNQPQHF.

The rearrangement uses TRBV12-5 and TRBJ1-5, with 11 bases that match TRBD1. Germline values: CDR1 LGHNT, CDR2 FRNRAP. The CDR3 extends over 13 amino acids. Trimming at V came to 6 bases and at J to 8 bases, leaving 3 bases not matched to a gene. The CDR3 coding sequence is TGTGCTAGTGGCAGGGGACAGGGGGAGCCCCAGCATTTT. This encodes CASGRGQGEPQHF.

The CDR3 loop reads CASSLEARQYNEQFF. CDR3 coding DNA: TGTGCCAGCAGCTTAGAAGCGAGACAGTACAATGAGCAGTTCTTC. The J gene is TRBJ2-1, the V gene TRBV7-9, with a tentative D call TRBD1 (5 bases). The CDR3 is made up of 15 amino acids. Looked up from germline, CDR1 is SEHNR and CDR2 is FQNEAQ (reference sequence). Deletions cut 1 base from V and 4 bases from J, with 11 bases between.

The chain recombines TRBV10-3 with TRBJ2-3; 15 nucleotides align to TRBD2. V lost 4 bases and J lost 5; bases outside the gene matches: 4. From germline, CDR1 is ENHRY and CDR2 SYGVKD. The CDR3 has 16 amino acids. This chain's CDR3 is CAISGGLAGGRDTQYF. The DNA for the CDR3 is TGTGCCATCAGTGGGGGACTAGCGGGGGGTCGAGATACGCAGTATTTT.

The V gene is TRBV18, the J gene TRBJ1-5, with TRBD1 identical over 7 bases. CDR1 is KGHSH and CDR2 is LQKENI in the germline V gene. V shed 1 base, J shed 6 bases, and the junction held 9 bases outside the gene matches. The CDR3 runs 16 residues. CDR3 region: CASSPRDTGAGQPQHF. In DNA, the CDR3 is TGTGCCAGCTCACCACGGGACACAGGGGCAGGTCAGCCCCAGCATTTT.

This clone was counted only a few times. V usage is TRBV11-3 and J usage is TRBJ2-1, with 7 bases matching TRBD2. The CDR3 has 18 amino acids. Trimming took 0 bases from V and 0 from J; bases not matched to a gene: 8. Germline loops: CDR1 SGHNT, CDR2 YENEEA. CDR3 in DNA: TGTGCCAGCAGCTTAGATCAGGGCGGGAGCACCTCCTACAATGAGCAGTTCTTC. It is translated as CASSLDQGGSTSYNEQFF.

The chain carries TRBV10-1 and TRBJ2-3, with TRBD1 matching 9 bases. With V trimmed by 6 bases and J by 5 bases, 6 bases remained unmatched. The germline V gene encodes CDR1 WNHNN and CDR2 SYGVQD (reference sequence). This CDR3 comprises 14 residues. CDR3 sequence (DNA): TGCGCCAGCAGACGGGACAGGGCTGGAGATACGCAGTATTTT. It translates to CASRRDRAGDTQYF.

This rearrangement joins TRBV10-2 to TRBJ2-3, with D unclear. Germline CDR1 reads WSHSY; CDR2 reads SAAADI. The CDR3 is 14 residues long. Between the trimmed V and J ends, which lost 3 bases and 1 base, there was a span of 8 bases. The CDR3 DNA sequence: TGCGCCAGCAGTGACATGCGAGGCACAGATACGCAGTATTTT. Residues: CASSDMRGTDTQYF.

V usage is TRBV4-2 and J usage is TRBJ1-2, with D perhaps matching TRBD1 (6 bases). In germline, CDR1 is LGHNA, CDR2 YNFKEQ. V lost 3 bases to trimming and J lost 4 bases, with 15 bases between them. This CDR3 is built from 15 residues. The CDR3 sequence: CASSQPDGTTYGYTF. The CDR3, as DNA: TGTGCCAGCAGCCAGCCCGACGGGACAACCTATGGCTACACCTTC.

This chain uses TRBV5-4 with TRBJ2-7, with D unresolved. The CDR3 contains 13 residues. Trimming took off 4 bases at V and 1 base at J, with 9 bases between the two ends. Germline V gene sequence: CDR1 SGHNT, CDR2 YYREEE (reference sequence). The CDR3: CASSDQASYEQYF. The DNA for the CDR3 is TGTGCCAGCAGCGATCAGGCTTCCTACGAGCAGTACTTC.

In DNA form, the CDR3 reads TGTGCCAGCAGCTTAACGGATACAGCTTCATCCACTGAAGCTTTCTTT. Translated, it gives CASSLTDTASSTEAFF. The chain carries TRBV7-3 and TRBJ1-1; no reliable D call. The CDR3 totals 16 residues. Looked up from germline, CDR1 is SGHTA and CDR2 is FQGTGA. The V end was cut by 0 bases, the J end by 4 bases, with 15 bases between.